These T cell receptor beta chains were read from a single sample in a study of T cells in localized non-small cell lung cancer. Generated by immunoSEQ multiplex PCR, the TCRdb table keeps only in-frame clones and is missing some. The sample holds 55,000 or so clones, roughly 75% seen once. The source material was PBMCs, sampled before any cancer treatment. The receptors stem from a woman aged 35 to 75 with stage II lung adenocarcinoma. CDR3s include the opening cysteine and the closing phenylalanine or tryptophan. The order of the fields is J gene, D gene, V gene, CDR3 length, clone size, CDR3 DNA, CDR3 protein. A D gene is named only where the DNA matches it firmly. Size tells how often a clone was seen (once, few, many) or the class of an expanded clone, and some rows leave it out.

j_gene: TRBJ2-1
d_gene: NA
v_gene: TRBV7-7
len: 13
abundance: few
CDR3nt: TGTGCTAGCAGCCGATTTAAGGCCGATGAGCAGTTCTTC
CDR3aa: CASSRFKADEQFF

j_gene: TRBJ2-5
d_gene: NA
v_gene: TRBV5-4
len: 16
abundance: NA
CDR3nt: TGTGCCAGCAGCTCGGGGGCGAAGGTACGGCAAGAGACCCAGTACTTC
CDR3aa: CASSSGAKVRQETQYF

j_gene: TRBJ2-1
d_gene: TRBD1
v_gene: TRBV2
len: 15
abundance: few
CDR3nt: TGTGCCAGCAGGGGGACAGGAGGTTTCTACAATGAGCAGTTCTTC
CDR3aa: CASRGTGGFYNEQFF

j_gene: TRBJ2-1
d_gene: NA
v_gene: TRBV6-5
len: 15
abundance: NA
CDR3nt: TGTGCCAGCTCCCTTGGGTCCACCTCCTACAATGAGCAGTTCTTC
CDR3aa: CASSLGSTSYNEQFF

j_gene: TRBJ2-3
d_gene: TRBD2
v_gene: TRBV5-8
len: 15
abundance: NA
CDR3nt: TGTGCCAGCACCCAACAGCGGGGCGGCACAGATACGCAGTATTTT
CDR3aa: CASTQQRGGTDTQYF

j_gene: TRBJ1-1
d_gene: NA
v_gene: TRBV5-1
len: 14
abundance: NA
CDR3nt: TGCGCCAGCAGCTTAGCCGCCGACAGAGCTGAAGCTTTCTTT
CDR3aa: CASSLAADRAEAFF

j_gene: TRBJ1-2
d_gene: NA
v_gene: TRBV28
len: 14
abundance: NA
CDR3nt: TGTGCCAGCAGTTACGGGGGCCCGAACTATGGCTACACCTTC
CDR3aa: CASSYGGPNYGYTF

j_gene: TRBJ2-1
d_gene: TRBD2
v_gene: TRBV7-9
len: 15
abundance: NA
CDR3nt: TGTGCCAGCAGCCAGAAGACTAGCGGGGCCGGGGAGCAGTTCTTC
CDR3aa: CASSQKTSGAGEQFF

j_gene: TRBJ2-5
d_gene: TRBD2
v_gene: TRBV7-3
len: 15
abundance: NA
CDR3nt: TGTGCCAGCAGCCCGGGGACTAGCGGACAAGAGACCCAGTACTTC
CDR3aa: CASSPGTSGQETQYF

j_gene: TRBJ2-5
d_gene: NA
v_gene: TRBV19
len: 15
abundance: NA
CDR3nt: TGTGCCAGTAGTGAATCCTGGGCAGCCGGAGAGACCCAGTACTTC
CDR3aa: CASSESWAAGETQYF

j_gene: TRBJ1-1
d_gene: NA
v_gene: TRBV30
len: 13
abundance: NA
CDR3nt: TGTGCCTGGAGTGTACGGGGGAACACTGAAGCTTTCTTT
CDR3aa: CAWSVRGNTEAFF

j_gene: TRBJ1-5
d_gene: NA
v_gene: TRBV5-1
len: 14
abundance: few
CDR3nt: TGCGCCAGCAGCTTGGCGGGGGGTCACCAGCCCCAGCATTTT
CDR3aa: CASSLAGGHQPQHF

j_gene: TRBJ2-7
d_gene: TRBD2
v_gene: TRBV28
len: 16
abundance: NA
CDR3nt: TGTGCCAGCAGTGCCGGAGGGGTAGCGGGGACCTACGAGCAGTACTTC
CDR3aa: CASSAGGVAGTYEQYF

j_gene: TRBJ1-1
d_gene: NA
v_gene: TRBV11-2
len: 13
abundance: NA
CDR3nt: TGTGCCAGCAGCTTAGACCCCGGGAGAGAAGCTTTCTTT
CDR3aa: CASSLDPGREAFF

j_gene: TRBJ2-1
d_gene: TRBD1
v_gene: TRBV27
len: 14
abundance: NA
CDR3nt: TGTGCCAGCAACTCTGGGACAGGTTCCAATGAGCAGTTCTTC
CDR3aa: CASNSGTGSNEQFF

j_gene: TRBJ1-1
d_gene: NA
v_gene: TRBV7-9
len: 16
abundance: NA
CDR3nt: TGTGCCAGCAGCGCCCCCACGGGGGCGAGGGGCACTGAAGCTTTCTTT
CDR3aa: CASSAPTGARGTEAFF

j_gene: TRBJ2-3
d_gene: NA
v_gene: TRBV15
len: 15
abundance: NA
CDR3nt: TGTGCCACCAGCAGACTCCAGATCGGAACTTATACGCAGTATTTT
CDR3aa: CATSRLQIGTYTQYF

j_gene: TRBJ2-4
d_gene: NA
v_gene: TRBV19
len: 15
abundance: NA
CDR3nt: TGTGCCAGTAGTATGAAAGTCATAGCCAAAAACATTCAGTACTTC
CDR3aa: CASSMKVIAKNIQYF

j_gene: TRBJ2-7
d_gene: TRBD2
v_gene: TRBV28
len: 15
abundance: NA
CDR3nt: TGTGCCAGCAGTCCCCCCCGGGGAGGGGCCTACGAGCAGTACTTC
CDR3aa: CASSPPRGGAYEQYF

j_gene: TRBJ2-7
d_gene: NA
v_gene: TRBV12-5
len: 17
abundance: NA
CDR3nt: TGTGCTAGTGGTCCCAGGGCGGGGAAAGCACCTCACGGCGAGCAGTACTTC
CDR3aa: CASGPRAGKAPHGEQYF

j_gene: TRBJ1-4
d_gene: TRBD1
v_gene: TRBV25-1
len: 10
abundance: NA
CDR3nt: TGTGCCACCCAGGGGGCTAAACTGTTTTTT
CDR3aa: CATQGAKLFF

j_gene: TRBJ1-5
d_gene: NA
v_gene: TRBV5-8
len: 16
abundance: NA
CDR3nt: TGTGCCAGCAGCTTGGCTTTGTCCACAGGGAGCCAGCCCCAGCATTTT
CDR3aa: CASSLALSTGSQPQHF

j_gene: TRBJ1-5
d_gene: TRBD1
v_gene: TRBV30
len: 14
abundance: NA
CDR3nt: TGTGCCTGGAGTGTATTACAGGGGAATCAGCCCCAGCATTTT
CDR3aa: CAWSVLQGNQPQHF

j_gene: TRBJ2-1
d_gene: NA
v_gene: TRBV4-1
len: 13
abundance: NA
CDR3nt: TGCGCCAGCAGCCTTTGGAGGGAGGATGAGCAGTTCTTC
CDR3aa: CASSLWREDEQFF

j_gene: TRBJ1-5
d_gene: NA
v_gene: TRBV6-5
len: 15
abundance: once
CDR3nt: TGTGCCAGCAGTTACGGGGGACAAAGCAATCAGCCCCAGCATTTT
CDR3aa: CASSYGGQSNQPQHF

j_gene: TRBJ1-1
d_gene: NA
v_gene: TRBV6-5
len: 15
abundance: NA
CDR3nt: TGTGCCAGCAGTTACTCAACCGGCGAGGGCACTGAAGCTTTCTTT
CDR3aa: CASSYSTGEGTEAFF

j_gene: TRBJ1-4
d_gene: NA
v_gene: TRBV6-5
len: 14
abundance: NA
CDR3nt: TGTGCCAGCAGGCCGACAGGCGGTGGCGAAAAACTGTTTTTT
CDR3aa: CASRPTGGGEKLFF

j_gene: TRBJ2-2
d_gene: NA
v_gene: TRBV5-3
len: 16
abundance: NA
CDR3nt: TGTGCCAGAAGCTCGGCGAGTTACTCGAACACCGGGGAGCTGTTTTTT
CDR3aa: CARSSASYSNTGELFF

j_gene: TRBJ2-7
d_gene: NA
v_gene: TRBV7-8
len: 11
abundance: NA
CDR3nt: TGTGCCAGCAGCCCGAGCTACGAGCAGTACTTC
CDR3aa: CASSPSYEQYF

j_gene: TRBJ2-3
d_gene: TRBD2
v_gene: TRBV5-1
len: 14
abundance: NA
CDR3nt: TGCGCCAGCAGCTTAGCGGGGAGCACAGATACGCAGTATTTT
CDR3aa: CASSLAGSTDTQYF

j_gene: TRBJ1-6
d_gene: NA
v_gene: TRBV30
len: 14
abundance: NA
CDR3nt: TGTGCCTGGCGACTGTCCGCCTATAATTCACCCCTCCACTTT
CDR3aa: CAWRLSAYNSPLHF

j_gene: TRBJ2-1
d_gene: NA
v_gene: TRBV7-9
len: 11
abundance: NA
CDR3nt: TGTGCCAGCAGCCCTCGCAATGAGCAGTTCTTC
CDR3aa: CASSPRNEQFF

j_gene: TRBJ1-5
d_gene: NA
v_gene: TRBV7-2
len: 12
abundance: few
CDR3nt: TGTGCCAGCAGTCCACAGGGCCAGCCCCAGCATTTT
CDR3aa: CASSPQGQPQHF

j_gene: TRBJ2-7
d_gene: NA
v_gene: TRBV13
len: 14
abundance: NA
CDR3nt: TGTGCCAGCAGCCCGGGTTTATCTGCCTACGAGCAGTACTTC
CDR3aa: CASSPGLSAYEQYF

j_gene: TRBJ1-5
d_gene: TRBD1
v_gene: TRBV9
len: 15
abundance: NA
CDR3nt: TGTGCCAGCAGCCAGGGGGGACTCGTTAATCAGCCCCAGCATTTT
CDR3aa: CASSQGGLVNQPQHF

j_gene: TRBJ1-1
d_gene: NA
v_gene: TRBV6-1
len: 14
abundance: NA
CDR3nt: TGTGCCAGCAGGGTGACATCGGCGAACACTGAAGCTTTCTTT
CDR3aa: CASRVTSANTEAFF

j_gene: TRBJ2-1
d_gene: NA
v_gene: TRBV11-2
len: 15
abundance: NA
CDR3nt: TGTGCCAGCAGCTTAGTAACAGGCTCCTACAATGAGCAGTTCTTC
CDR3aa: CASSLVTGSYNEQFF